This is a list of T cell receptor beta chains from one sample in a study of blood T cells in healthy people across ages. TCRdb recomputed calls from the 5' RACE reads with MiXCR, one row per CDR3 protein. This sample has some 1.8 million distinct CDR3 sequences, with roughly two fifths found just once. Source material: blood. The receptors come from a human donor in good health. Each CDR3 is given without its conserved first and last residue.

TRBV7-8	.	ASYDSPYEQY
TRBV9	TRBJ2-6	ASSAEKAPTSGANVLT
TRBV20-1	TRBJ2-1	SAEDRGVYNEQF
TRBV4-2	.	ASSLSSVQGGEQY
TRBV12-3/TRBV12-4	TRBJ1-2	ASKLQGAQGGYT
TRBV7-2	TRBJ2-3	ASSPLGALSTDTQY
TRBV5-4	TRBJ1-1	ASSVTGTKVVGGTEAF
TRBV6-5	.	AGSYSRDRGHEQY
TRBV24-1	TRBJ2-1	ATSDWLAGGINEQF
TRBV7-2	TRBJ1-2	ASNIAGTGNYGYT
TRBV7-9	TRBJ2-1	ASSGSSIEQF
TRBV28	TRBJ2-7	ASSLLRWGREGEQY
TRBV6-2/TRBV6-3	TRBJ2-3	ASSPLGLAGTDTQY
TRBV7-2	TRBJ2-1	ASSQQGAAYNEQF
TRBV5-1	TRBJ2-1	ASTRGTSSYNEQF
TRBV6-5	TRBJ2-7	ASSPGTAGYEQY
TRBV4-3	TRBJ1-2	ASSQDVEPNAYGYT